Each of the 8 T cell receptor beta chains below was sequenced from the same sample in a study of shared clonotypes between healthy human individuals. Using immunoSEQ multiplex PCR, the repertoire was profiled, and TCRdb retains in-frame clones only, with some absent. Of 1,500,000 or so clones listed, about 98.5% were seen once; the top ten hold approximately 0.4%. The sequenced sample was naive CD4+ T cells sorted from blood. The subset is: CD45RA+ positively selected. Receptors were obtained from a man younger than 45 in good health.

Details on this clone: Other DNA sequences within the sample encode an identical CDR3. The genes are TRBV6-6 and TRBJ1-3; no firm D call. CDR3 length: 13 residues. Germline V lookup: CDR1 MNHNY, CDR2 SVGAGI (reference sequence). V dropped 2 bases and J dropped 4 bases, with 6 bases sitting between them. The CDR3 loop reads CASSYGSGNTIYF. The CDR3 DNA is TGTGCCAGCAGTTACGGCAGCGGAAACACCATATATTTT.

J is TRBJ2-5 and V is TRBV28; the D gene is possibly TRBD2 (7 bases). The germline V and J ends were trimmed by 7 bases and 4 bases, with 16 bases remaining between them. The length of the CDR3 is 14 residues. CDR1 is MDHEN, CDR2 SYDVKM, per germline. The CDR3 loop reads CASTTWGGRETQYF. CDR3 nucleotide sequence: TGTGCCAGCACCACCTGGGGGGGGCGAGAGACCCAGTACTTC.

This rearrangement joins TRBV11-3 to TRBJ2-1; 11 bases match TRBD1. The CDR3 has 15 amino acids. The germline gives CDR1 SGHNT, CDR2 YENEEA. The V segment lost 4 bases and the J segment 5 bases; nucleotides outside the gene matches: 4. The CDR3 bases are TGTGCCAGCAGCTCCGGACAGGGGGCGAACAATGAGCAGTTCTTC. Protein sequence: CASSSGQGANNEQFF.

CDR3 bases: TGTGCCAGCAGTTACCGCCCCTCACCAGAGGATGGCTACACCTTC. Translation gives CASSYRPSPEDGYTF. The chain employs TRBV6-6 and TRBJ1-2, with D hard to call. Germline-derived CDR1 and CDR2 are MNHNY and SVGAGI (reference sequence). The V and J ends lost 2 bases and 6 bases respectively, with 16 bases between them. The CDR3 runs to 15 residues.

CDR3 sequence (DNA): TGTGCCAGTAGTATGGTTGCTAGCGGATACACAGATACGCAGTATTTT. Protein: CASSMVASGYTDTQYF. The chain combines TRBV19 with TRBJ2-3; TRBD2 matches at 7 bases. The CDR3 is made up of 16 amino acids. V shed 3 bases, J shed 2 bases, and the junction held 8 bases outside the gene matches. The germline V gene has CDR1 LNHDA and CDR2 SQIVND (reference sequence). Combining the CDR3 with reference TRBV19 and TRBJ2-3 gives the whole variable domain DGGITQSPKYLFRKEGQNVTLSCEQNLNHDAMYWYRQDPGQGLRLIYYSQIVNDFQKGDIAEGYSVSREKKESFPLTVTSAQKNPTAFYLCASSMVASGYTDTQYFGPGTRLTVL.

This clone was seen only once. V gene TRBV27 combines with J gene TRBJ2-7, with D uncertain. In germline, CDR1 is MNHEY, CDR2 SMNVEV (reference sequence). V was cut by 5 bases and J by 0 bases, with 20 bases left in between. The CDR3 runs 17 residues. CDR3 amino acids: CASSPSLVWVGSYEQYF. The CDR3 DNA sequence: TGTGCCAGCAGTCCTAGTTTGGTCTGGGTGGGCTCCTACGAGCAGTACTTC.

This chain links TRBV7-9 with TRBJ1-1; no definite D call. The CDR3 is 11 amino acids. CDR1 is SEHNR and CDR2 is FQNEAQ in the germline V gene (reference sequence). Trimming cost V 4 bases and J 7 bases, with 7 bases left between them. The CDR3 DNA reads as TGTGCCAGCAGCTCCGTTCTTGAAGCTTTCTTT. Protein product: CASSSVLEAFF.

V usage is TRBV6-4 and J usage is TRBJ2-5, with no clear D. Germline CDR1 and CDR2: MRHNA and SNTAGT. The CDR3 runs 18 residues. Trimming shortened V by 6 bases and J by 4 bases, and 27 bases separated the two germline ends. CDR3 amino acids: CASRSTRKPTAPTETQYF. CDR3 sequence (DNA): TGTGCCAGCAGGTCGACCCGGAAACCTACCGCCCCTACAGAGACCCAGTACTTC.